What follows are 8 T cell receptor beta chains derived from one specimen sequenced in a study of blood T cell repertoires in COVID-19. TCRdb's table, derived via immunoSEQ multiplex PCR, lists solely in-frame clones and lacks some. The table records a few hundred thousand clones, 90% of them present only once. The sample consisted of PBMCs or T cells enriched from blood (not recorded which). These TCRs come from a woman between 18 and 29 years old with acute COVID-19.

The rearrangement joins TRBV10-3 to TRBJ1-1; no reliable D call. Germline loops: CDR1 ENHRY, CDR2 SYGVKD. With 4 bases removed from V and 0 bases from J, the gap between germline ends came to 6 bases. The CDR3 sequence is 13 residues long. CDR3 coding DNA: TGTGCCATCAGTGGCGGTCTGAACACTGAAGCTTTCTTT. This codes for CAISGGLNTEAFF.

The gene calls are TRBV24-1 and TRBJ2-1, with TRBD2 matching 11 bases. This CDR3 spans 15 amino acids. Germline CDR1 and CDR2: KGHDR and SFDVKD. Trimming at V came to 2 bases and at J to 9 bases, leaving 5 bases not matched to a gene. The CDR3 sequence is CATSDSSGRLGEQFF. CDR3 nucleotides: TGTGCCACCAGTGATTCTAGCGGGAGGCTAGGTGAGCAGTTCTTC.

V is TRBV7-2 and J is TRBJ2-2, with D unresolved. V lost 2 bases, J lost 5 bases, and 6 bases lay in between. This CDR3 has 13 residues. Germline V gene data show CDR1 as SGHTA and CDR2 as FQGNSA. The chain's CDR3 is CASSLFGTGELFF. Written as DNA, the CDR3 is TGTGCCAGCAGCTTATTCGGGACCGGGGAGCTGTTTTTT.

The chain uses TRBV28 and TRBJ2-7, with a tentative D call TRBD1 (7 bases). V was cut by 10 bases and J by 1 base, with 14 bases left in between. The CDR3 runs to 13 residues. Germline V gene lookup returns CDR1 MDHEN and CDR2 SYDVKM. CDR3 amino acids: CATGAGQSYEQYF. In nucleotides, the CDR3 is TGTGCCACCGGCGCGGGACAGTCCTACGAGCAGTACTTC.

This clone was recorded only once. This rearrangement joins TRBV6-4 to TRBJ2-1; TRBD1 might be the D (6 bases). The V and J ends lost 3 bases and 0 bases respectively, with 9 bases between them. This CDR3 has 15 residues. Germline V gene sequence: CDR1 MRHNA, CDR2 SNTAGT. Here the CDR3 DNA reads TGTGCCAGCAGTGAGGGGGCGGGCTCCTACAATGAGCAGTTCTTC. It specifies CASSEGAGSYNEQFF.

The chain is built from TRBV18 and TRBJ2-3, with D tentatively TRBD2 (5 bases). Trimming shortened V by 3 bases and J by 4 bases, and 14 bases separated the two germline ends. Germline-derived CDR1 and CDR2 are KGHSH and LQKENI. The CDR3 length is 15 residues. The CDR3, as DNA: TGTGCCAGCTCACCTGGGGTAGAGGGAGCAGATACGCAGTATTTT. Its protein product is CASSPGVEGADTQYF.

The gene calls are TRBV7-9 and TRBJ1-6, with no clear D. The V end was cut by 5 bases, the J end by 7 bases, with 12 bases between. This CDR3 has 14 residues. Germline V gene lookup returns CDR1 SEHNR and CDR2 FQNEAQ (reference sequence). The CDR3 sequence: CASSPPIGNSPLHF. The DNA of the CDR3 is TGTGCCAGCAGCCCCCCAATCGGGAATTCACCCCTCCACTTT.

V is TRBV19 and J is TRBJ1-3; D uncertain. CDR1 is LNHDA and CDR2 is SQIVND in the germline V gene (reference sequence). V lost 5 bases and J 1 base, leaving 6 bases between the germline ends. The CDR3 spans 13 residues. The CDR3 DNA reads TGTGCCAGTAGTTGGACTTCTGGAAACACCATATATTTT. It encodes CASSWTSGNTIYF.